This T cell receptor beta chain was sequenced during a study of T cell responses to AZD1222 COVID-19 vaccine. Study results and caveats: Variant regions that are unmutated are reportedly the target of nearly half of spike-specific TCRs. It was only a handful of AZD1222 recipients who were seropositive at baseline. Spike-spanning, vaccine-associated CD4 TCRs were dominant at 160-218 and 743-854.

Worth noting for this clone: The antigen is undetermined.

V gave up 4 bases and J gave up 2 bases; unmatched junction bases: 8. This CDR3 is built from 15 residues. Germline V gene sequence: CDR1 KGHSH, CDR2 LQKENI. Some clones are missing from TCRdb's copy, which holds only in-frame ones; the method was immunoSEQ multiplex PCR. The data contain more than 140,000 clones, around nine tenths of them singletons. V gene TRBV18 combines with J gene TRBJ2-7; TRBD1 matches at 7 bases. The source material was peripheral blood, sampled on day 0 of AZD1222 vaccination. The TCR was taken from an adult in good health. The CDR3 nucleotides are TGTGCCAGCTCACTAACAGGCGACAGGGCCTACGAGCAGTACTTC. Encoded protein: CASSLTGDRAYEQYF. Using reference TRBV18 and TRBJ2-7 for the parts outside the CDR3, the full variable domain is NAGVMQNPRHLVRRRGQEARLRCSPMKGHSHVYWYRQLPEEGLKFMVYLQKENIIDESGMPKERFSAEFPKEGPSILRIQQVVRGDSAAYFCASSLTGDRAYEQYFGPGTRLTVT.